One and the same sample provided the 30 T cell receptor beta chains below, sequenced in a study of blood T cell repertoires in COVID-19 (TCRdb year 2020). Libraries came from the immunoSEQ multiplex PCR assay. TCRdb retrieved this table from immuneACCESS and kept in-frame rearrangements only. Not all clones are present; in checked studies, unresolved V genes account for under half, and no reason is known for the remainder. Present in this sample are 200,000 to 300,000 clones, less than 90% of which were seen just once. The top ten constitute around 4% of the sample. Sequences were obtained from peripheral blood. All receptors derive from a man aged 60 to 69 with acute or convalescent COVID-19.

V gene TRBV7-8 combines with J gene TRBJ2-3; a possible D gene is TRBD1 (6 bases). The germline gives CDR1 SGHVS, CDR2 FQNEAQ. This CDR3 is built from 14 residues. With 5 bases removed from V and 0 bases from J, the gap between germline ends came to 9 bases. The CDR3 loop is CASSPGVSTDTQYF. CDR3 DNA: TGTGCCAGCAGCCCAGGGGTTAGCACAGATACGCAGTATTTT.

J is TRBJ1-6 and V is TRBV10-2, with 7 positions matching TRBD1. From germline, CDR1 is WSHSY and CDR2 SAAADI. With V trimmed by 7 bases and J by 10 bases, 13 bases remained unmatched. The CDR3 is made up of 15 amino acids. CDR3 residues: CASTATGTVSSPLHF. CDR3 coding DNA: TGCGCCAGCACCGCCACCGGGACAGTCTCGTCACCCCTCCACTTT.

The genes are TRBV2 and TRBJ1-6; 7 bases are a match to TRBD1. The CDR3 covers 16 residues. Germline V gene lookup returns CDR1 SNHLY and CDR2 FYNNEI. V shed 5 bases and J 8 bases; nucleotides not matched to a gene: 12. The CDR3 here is CASSPLTGTAYSPLHF. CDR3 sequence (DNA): TGTGCCAGCAGTCCACTGACAGGGACGGCATATTCACCCCTCCACTTT.

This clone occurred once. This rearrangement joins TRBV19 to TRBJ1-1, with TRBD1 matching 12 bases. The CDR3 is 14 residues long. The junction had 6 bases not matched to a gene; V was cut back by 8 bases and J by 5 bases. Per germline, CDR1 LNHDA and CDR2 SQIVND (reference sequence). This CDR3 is CASPGTGGLTEAFF. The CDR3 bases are TGTGCCAGTCCTGGGACAGGGGGCCTGACTGAAGCTTTCTTT. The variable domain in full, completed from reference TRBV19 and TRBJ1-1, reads DGGITQSPKYLFRKEGQNVTLSCEQNLNHDAMYWYRQDPGQGLRLIYYSQIVNDFQKGDIAEGYSVSREKKESFPLTVTSAQKNPTAFYLCASPGTGGLTEAFFGQGTRLTVV.

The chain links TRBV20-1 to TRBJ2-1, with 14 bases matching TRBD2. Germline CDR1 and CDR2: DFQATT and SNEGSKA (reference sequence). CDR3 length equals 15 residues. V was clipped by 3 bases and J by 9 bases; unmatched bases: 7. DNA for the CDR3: TGCAGTGCTAGTGGGGGGACTAGCGGGAGAGGTGAGCAGTTCTTC. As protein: CSASGGTSGRGEQFF.

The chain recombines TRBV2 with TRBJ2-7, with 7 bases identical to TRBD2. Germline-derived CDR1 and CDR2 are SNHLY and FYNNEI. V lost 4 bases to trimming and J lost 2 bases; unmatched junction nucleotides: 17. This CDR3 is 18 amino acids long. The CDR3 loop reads CASSVVSGPIPFPYEQYF. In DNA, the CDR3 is TGTGCCAGCAGTGTGGTTAGCGGGCCGATCCCGTTTCCCTACGAGCAGTACTTC.

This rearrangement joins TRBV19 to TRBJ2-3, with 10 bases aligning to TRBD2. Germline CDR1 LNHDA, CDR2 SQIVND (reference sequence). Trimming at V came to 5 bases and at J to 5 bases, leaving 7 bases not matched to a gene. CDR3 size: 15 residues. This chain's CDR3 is CASSPGTSVQDTQYF. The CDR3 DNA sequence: TGTGCCAGTAGTCCGGGGACTAGCGTGCAAGATACGCAGTATTTT. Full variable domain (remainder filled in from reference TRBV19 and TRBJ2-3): DGGITQSPKYLFRKEGQNVTLSCEQNLNHDAMYWYRQDPGQGLRLIYYSQIVNDFQKGDIAEGYSVSREKKESFPLTVTSAQKNPTAFYLCASSPGTSVQDTQYFGPGTRLTVL.

The CDR3 region has the DNA TGTGCCAGCAGCTTATTCGCCCCCCCGGGCACAGATACGCAGTATTTT. Its protein product is CASSLFAPPGTDTQYF. This chain links TRBV7-2 with TRBJ2-3; D remains ambiguous. V was trimmed by 2 bases and J by 1 base, leaving 13 bases between them. Germline loops: CDR1 SGHTA, CDR2 FQGNSA. The CDR3 has 16 amino acids.

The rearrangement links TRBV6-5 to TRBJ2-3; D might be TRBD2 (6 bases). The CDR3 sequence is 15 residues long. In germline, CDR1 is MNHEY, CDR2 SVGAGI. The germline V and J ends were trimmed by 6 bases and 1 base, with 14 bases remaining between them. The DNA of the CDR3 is TGTGCCAGCAGACGGGACTCCCCGGGCACAGATACGCAGTATTTT. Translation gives CASRRDSPGTDTQYF.

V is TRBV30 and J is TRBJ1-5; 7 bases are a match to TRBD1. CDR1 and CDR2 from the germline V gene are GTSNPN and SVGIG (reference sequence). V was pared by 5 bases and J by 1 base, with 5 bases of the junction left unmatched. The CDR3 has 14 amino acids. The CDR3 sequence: CAWQRGQSNQPQHF. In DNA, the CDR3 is TGTGCCTGGCAAAGGGGACAGAGCAATCAGCCCCAGCATTTT.

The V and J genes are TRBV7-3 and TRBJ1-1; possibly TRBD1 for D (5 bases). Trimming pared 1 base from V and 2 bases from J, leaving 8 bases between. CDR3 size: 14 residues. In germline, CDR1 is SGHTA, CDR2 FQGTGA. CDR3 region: CASSLSGTNTEAFF. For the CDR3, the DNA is TGTGCCAGCAGCTTAAGCGGGACTAACACTGAAGCTTTCTTT. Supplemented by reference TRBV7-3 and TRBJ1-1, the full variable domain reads GAGVSQTPSNKVTEKGKYVELRCDPISGHTALYWYRQSLGQGPEFLIYFQGTGAADDSGLPNDRFFAVRPEGSVSTLKIQRTERGDSAVYLCASSLSGTNTEAFFGQGTRLTVV.

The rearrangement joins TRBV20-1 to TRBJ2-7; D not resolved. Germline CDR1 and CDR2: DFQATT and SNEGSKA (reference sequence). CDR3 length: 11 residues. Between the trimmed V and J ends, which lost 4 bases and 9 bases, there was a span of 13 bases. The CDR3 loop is CSATRIRAQYF. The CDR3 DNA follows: TGCAGTGCTACGCGTATCCGAGCGCAGTACTTC.

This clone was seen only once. Written as DNA, the CDR3 is TGTGCCAGCAGCTTCTGGCAAACCGGGGTTAAAAATTCACCCCTCCACTTT. It codes for CASSFWQTGVKNSPLHF. The chain is built from TRBV7-9 and TRBJ1-6; unclear D gene. The germline CDR1 and CDR2 sequences are SEHNR and FQNEAQ (reference sequence). The CDR3 has 17 residues. V lost 3 bases and J 7 bases, leaving 19 bases between the germline ends. Using reference TRBV7-9 and TRBJ1-6 for the parts outside the CDR3, the full variable domain is DTGVSQNPRHKITKRGQNVTFRCDPISEHNRLYWYRQTLGQGPEFLTYFQNEAQLEKSRLLSDRFSAERPKGSFSTLEIQRTEQGDSAMYLCASSFWQTGVKNSPLHFGNGTRLTVT.

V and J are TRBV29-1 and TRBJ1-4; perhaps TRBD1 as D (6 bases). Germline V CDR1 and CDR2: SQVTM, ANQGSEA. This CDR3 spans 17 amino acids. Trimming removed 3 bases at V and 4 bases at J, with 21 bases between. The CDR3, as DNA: TGCAGCGTTGATCTTCCCCGCGGGGGGGCTATTAATGAAAAACTGTTTTTT. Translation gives CSVDLPRGGAINEKLFF.

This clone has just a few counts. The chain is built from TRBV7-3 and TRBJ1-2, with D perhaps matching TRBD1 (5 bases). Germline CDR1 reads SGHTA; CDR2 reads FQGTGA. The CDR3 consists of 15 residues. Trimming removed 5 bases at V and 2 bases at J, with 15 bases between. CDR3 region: CASSLSRAGNYGYTF. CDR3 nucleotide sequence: TGTGCCAGCAGCCTCTCCCGGGCAGGGAACTATGGCTACACCTTC.

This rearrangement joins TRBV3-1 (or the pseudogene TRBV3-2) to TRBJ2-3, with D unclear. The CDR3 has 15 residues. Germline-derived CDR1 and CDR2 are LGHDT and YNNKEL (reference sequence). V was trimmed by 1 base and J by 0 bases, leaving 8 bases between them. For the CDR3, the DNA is TGTGCCAGCAGCCAAGGTAGACATAGCACAGATACGCAGTATTTT. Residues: CASSQGRHSTDTQYF.

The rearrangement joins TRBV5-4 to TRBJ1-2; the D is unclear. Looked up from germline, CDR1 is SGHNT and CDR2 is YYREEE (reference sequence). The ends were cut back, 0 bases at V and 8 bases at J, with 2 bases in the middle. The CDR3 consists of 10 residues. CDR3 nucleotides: TGTGCCAGCAGCTTGGCAGGCTACACCTTC. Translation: CASSLAGYTF.

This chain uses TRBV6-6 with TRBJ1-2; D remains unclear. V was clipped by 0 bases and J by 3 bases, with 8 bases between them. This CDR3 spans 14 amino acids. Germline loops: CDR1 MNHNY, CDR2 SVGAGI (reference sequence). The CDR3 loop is CASSYSAGDYGYTF. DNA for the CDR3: TGTGCCAGCAGTTACTCGGCAGGCGACTATGGCTACACCTTC.

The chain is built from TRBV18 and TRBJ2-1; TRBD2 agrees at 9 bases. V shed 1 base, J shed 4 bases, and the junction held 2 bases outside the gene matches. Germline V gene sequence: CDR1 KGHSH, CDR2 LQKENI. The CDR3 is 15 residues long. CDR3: CASSPRLADYNEQFF. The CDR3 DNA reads TGTGCCAGCTCACCACGACTAGCGGATTACAATGAGCAGTTCTTC.

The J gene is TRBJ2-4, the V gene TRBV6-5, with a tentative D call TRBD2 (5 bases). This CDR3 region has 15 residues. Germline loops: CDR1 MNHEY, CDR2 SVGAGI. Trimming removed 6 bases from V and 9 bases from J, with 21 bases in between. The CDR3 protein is CASRPLLGAESIQYF. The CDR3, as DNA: TGTGCCAGCAGGCCCCTTTTGGGAGCGGAGAGCATTCAGTACTTC.

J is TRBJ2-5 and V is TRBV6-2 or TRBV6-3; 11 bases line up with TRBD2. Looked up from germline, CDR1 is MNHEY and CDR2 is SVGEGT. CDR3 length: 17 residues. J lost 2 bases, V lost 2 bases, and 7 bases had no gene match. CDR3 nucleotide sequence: TGTGCCAGCAGTTACCCAAACATAGCGGGAGGGCAAGAGACCCAGTACTTC. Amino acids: CASSYPNIAGGQETQYF.

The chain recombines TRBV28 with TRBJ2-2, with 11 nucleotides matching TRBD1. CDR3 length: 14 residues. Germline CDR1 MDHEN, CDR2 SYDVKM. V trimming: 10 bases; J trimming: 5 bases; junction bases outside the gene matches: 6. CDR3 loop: CAIPDRGRTGELFF. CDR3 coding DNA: TGTGCCATCCCGGACAGGGGGCGTACCGGGGAGCTGTTTTTT.

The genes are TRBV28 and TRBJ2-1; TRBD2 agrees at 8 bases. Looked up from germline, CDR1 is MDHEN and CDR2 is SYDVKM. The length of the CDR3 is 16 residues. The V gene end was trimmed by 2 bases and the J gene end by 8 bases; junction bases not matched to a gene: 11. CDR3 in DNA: TGTGCCAGCAGTTTAGATAGCGGGGTGTCGGACGATGAGCAGTTCTTC. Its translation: CASSLDSGVSDDEQFF.

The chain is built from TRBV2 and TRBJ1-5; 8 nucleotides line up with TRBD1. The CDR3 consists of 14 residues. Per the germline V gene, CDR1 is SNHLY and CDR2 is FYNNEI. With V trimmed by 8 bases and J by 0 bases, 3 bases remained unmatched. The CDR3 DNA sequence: TGTGCCAGCTGGACAGGGACTAGCAATCAGCCCCAGCATTTT. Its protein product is CASWTGTSNQPQHF. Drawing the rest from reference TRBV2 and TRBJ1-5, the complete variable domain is EPEVTQTPSHQVTQMGQEVILRCVPISNHLYFYWYRQILGQKVEFLVSFYNNEISEKSEIFDDQFSVERPDGSNFTLKIRSTKLEDSAMYFCASWTGTSNQPQHFGDGTRLSIL.

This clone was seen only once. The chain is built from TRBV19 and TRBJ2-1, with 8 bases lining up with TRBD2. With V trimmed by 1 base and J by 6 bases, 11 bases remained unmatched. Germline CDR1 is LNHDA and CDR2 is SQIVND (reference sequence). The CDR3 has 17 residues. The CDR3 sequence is CASSIVATGTRGNEQFF. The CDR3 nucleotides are TGTGCCAGTAGTATAGTCGCCACCGGGACTAGAGGCAATGAGCAGTTCTTC.

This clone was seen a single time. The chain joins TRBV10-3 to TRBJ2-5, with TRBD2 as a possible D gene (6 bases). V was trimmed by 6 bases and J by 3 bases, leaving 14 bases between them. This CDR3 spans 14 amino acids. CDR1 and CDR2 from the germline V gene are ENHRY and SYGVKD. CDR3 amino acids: CAIRGPPGEETQYF. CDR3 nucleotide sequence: TGTGCCATCAGGGGGCCCCCGGGGGAAGAGACCCAGTACTTC.

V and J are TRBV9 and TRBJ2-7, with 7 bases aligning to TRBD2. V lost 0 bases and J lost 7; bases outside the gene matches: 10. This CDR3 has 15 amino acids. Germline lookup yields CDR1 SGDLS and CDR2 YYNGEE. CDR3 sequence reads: CASSVEQAGDPEQYF. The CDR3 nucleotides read TGTGCCAGCAGCGTAGAACAGGCGGGGGATCCTGAGCAGTACTTC.

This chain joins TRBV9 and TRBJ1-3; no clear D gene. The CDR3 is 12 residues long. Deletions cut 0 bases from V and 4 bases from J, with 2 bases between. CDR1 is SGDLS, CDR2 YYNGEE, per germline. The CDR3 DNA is TGTGCCAGCAGCGTAGCGGGAAACACCATATATTTT. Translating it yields CASSVAGNTIYF.

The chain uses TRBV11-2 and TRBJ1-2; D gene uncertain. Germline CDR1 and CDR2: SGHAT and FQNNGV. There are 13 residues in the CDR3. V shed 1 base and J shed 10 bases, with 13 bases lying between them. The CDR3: CASSLGRGRLYTF. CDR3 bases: TGTGCCAGCAGCTTAGGGAGAGGCCGACTCTACACCTTC.

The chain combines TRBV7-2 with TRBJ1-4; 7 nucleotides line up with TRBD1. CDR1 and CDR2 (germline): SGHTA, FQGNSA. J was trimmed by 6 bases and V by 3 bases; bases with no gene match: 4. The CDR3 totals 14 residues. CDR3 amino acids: CASSLGQRYEKLFF. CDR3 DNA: TGTGCCAGCAGCTTGGGACAGAGGTATGAAAAACTGTTTTTT.